This T cell receptor beta chain was retrieved from a study of long-term antiretroviral therapy in people with HIV. Trimming cost V 1 base and J 4 bases; bases outside gene matches: 5. The CDR3 is 15 residues long. Germline CDR1 MGHRA, CDR2 YSYEKL. It was version v3.0 of the immunoSEQ assay that was run at survey level. TCRdb's copy holds only in-frame clones and misses some; the assay was immunoSEQ multiplex PCR. This sample has roughly 16,000 clones; approximately 95% occur once, and the top ten carry 1.3% to 1.5%. The source of this sequence is a man aged 25 to 40 with HIV. The source was unsorted PBMCs, collected approximately 11 years after starting antiretroviral therapy. The V gene is TRBV4-1, the J gene TRBJ2-3; 7 positions match TRBD2. CDR3 sequence: CASSQGGGTPDTQYF. The CDR3 nucleotides read TGCGCCAGCAGCCAAGGGGGGGGGACCCCAGATACGCAGTATTTT.